This is a list of T cell receptor beta chains from one sample in a study of blood T cells in healthy people across ages. A single record per CDR3 protein comes from TCRdb applying MiXCR to the 5' RACE reads. Of about 640,000 distinct CDR3 sequences listed, roughly 58% are singletons. Sequencing was done on a sample of blood. Receptors were obtained from a man in his 60s in good health. Both conserved end residues are part of each CDR3. The D gene is left open where the match is weak. Not every row has a clone size; where given, it reads once, few, many or a size class.

TRBV7-2	-	TRBD1	TRBJ1-1	CASSWTGQAVAFF	TGTGCCAGCAGCTGGACCGGACAGGCTGTGGCTTTCTTT
TRBV19	-	TRBD1	TRBJ2-6	CASSPGQGFAGANVLTF	TGTGCCAGTAGCCCGGGACAGGGGTTCGCTGGGGCCAACGTCCTGACTTTC
TRBV5-1	-	-	TRBJ2-1	CAGSLALAVYNEQFF	TGCGCCGGCAGCTTGGCACTAGCTGTGTACAATGAGCAGTTCTTC
TRBV7-9	-	-	TRBJ2-3	CASSQSLTTQYF	TGTGCCAGCAGCCAATCCCTAACTACGCAGTATTTT
TRBV3-1	-	-	TRBJ1-5	CASSQGASNQPQHF	TGTGCCAGCAGTCAGGGAGCTAGCAATCAGCCCCAGCATTTT
TRBV15	-	TRBD1	TRBJ2-7	CATSRSMDRSSYEQYF	TGTGCCACCAGCAGATCTATGGACAGGAGTTCCTACGAGCAGTACTTC
TRBV10-3	-	-	TRBJ1-1	CAISAGVGSTEAFF	TGTGCCATCTCCGCGGGGGTTGGGAGCACTGAAGCTTTCTTT
TRBV6-1	-	TRBD1	TRBJ2-1	CASTLRTGGYNEQFF	TGTGCCAGCACCCTTCGGACAGGGGGTTACAATGAGCAGTTCTTC
TRBV4-1	few	TRBD1	TRBJ1-5	CASSQERDRGPYGNQPQHF	TGCGCCAGCAGCCAAGAAAGGGACAGGGGGCCTTATGGCAATCAGCCCCAGCATTTT
TRBV7-9	few	-	TRBJ2-6	CASSLNVLTF	TGTGCCAGCAGCTTGAACGTCCTGACTTTC